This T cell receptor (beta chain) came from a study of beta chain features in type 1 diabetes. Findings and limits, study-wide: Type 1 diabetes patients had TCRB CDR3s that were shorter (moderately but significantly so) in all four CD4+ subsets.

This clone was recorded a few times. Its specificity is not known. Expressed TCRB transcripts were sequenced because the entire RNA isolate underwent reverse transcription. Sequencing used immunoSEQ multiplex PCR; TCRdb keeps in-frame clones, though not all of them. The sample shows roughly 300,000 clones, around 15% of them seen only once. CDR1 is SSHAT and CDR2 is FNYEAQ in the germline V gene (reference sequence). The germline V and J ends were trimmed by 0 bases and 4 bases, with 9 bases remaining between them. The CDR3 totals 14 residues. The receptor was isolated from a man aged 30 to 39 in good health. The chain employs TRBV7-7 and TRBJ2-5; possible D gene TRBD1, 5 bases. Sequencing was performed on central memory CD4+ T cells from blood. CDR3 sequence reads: CASSLAQGRETQYF. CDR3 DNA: TGTGCCAGCAGCTTAGCGCAGGGCCGAGAGACCCAGTACTTC.